The T cell receptor (beta chain) under discussion was sequenced for a study of technical replicates of blood from a few donors. Sequencing used immunoSEQ multiplex PCR; TCRdb keeps in-frame clones, though not all of them. The repertoire has 87,000 or so clones, just under 95% of them found once; the top ten carry 0.34%. Germline CDR1 SEHNR, CDR2 FQNEAQ (reference sequence). The CDR3 extends over 14 amino acids. V was trimmed by 5 bases and J by 2 bases, leaving 13 bases between them. The sequenced sample was T cells isolated from PBMCs. The chain combines TRBV7-9 with TRBJ2-7, with D possibly being TRBD1 (6 bases). This receptor was taken from a human donor in good health. The CDR3 loop is CASSPGVQPYEQYF. CDR3 DNA sequence: TGTGCCAGCAGCCCAGGGGTCCAGCCCTACGAGCAGTACTTC.